A selection of T cell receptor beta chains follows, all from one sample in a study of PD-L1 blockade in urothelial cancer. Data came from immunoSEQ multiplex PCR; TCRdb stores just in-frame clones and leaves some out. The data hold about 32,000 clones, with 87% observed a single time. Sequenced material: PBMCs, taken around atezolizumab (anti-PD-L1) treatment. The receptors were sampled from a man in his fifties or sixties with urothelial cancer. Both conserved end residues are part of each CDR3. A D gene is named only where the DNA matches it firmly. The size entry is marked missing in some rows and otherwise reads once, few, many or a size class.

size: .; J: TRBJ2-7; D: .; V: TRBV16; CDR3: CASSQSIGYEQYF; DNA: TGTGCCAGCAGCCAATCAATCGGCTACGAGCAGTACTTC
size: once; J: TRBJ1-1; D: .; V: TRBV7-2; CDR3: CASSLDYRKLNTEAFF; DNA: TGTGCCAGCAGCTTAGACTATCGGAAACTGAACACTGAAGCTTTCTTT
size: .; J: TRBJ1-5; D: TRBD1; V: TRBV19; CDR3: CASSIPGGQPQHF; DNA: TGTGCCAGTAGTATCCCAGGGGGCCAGCCCCAGCATTTT
size: .; J: TRBJ1-1; D: TRBD1; V: TRBV5-1; CDR3: CASTTGQGKAEAFF; DNA: TGCGCCAGCACCACAGGACAGGGGAAGGCTGAAGCTTTCTTT
size: .; J: TRBJ2-6; D: .; V: TRBV5-1; CDR3: CASSLVVTAGANVLTF; DNA: TGCGCCAGCAGCTTGGTCGTCACAGCTGGGGCCAACGTCCTGACTTTC
size: .; J: TRBJ2-1; D: TRBD2; V: TRBV19; CDR3: CASTTTHPAGIYNEQFF; DNA: TGTGCCAGTACCACAACGCATCCAGCGGGGATATACAATGAGCAGTTCTTC
size: .; J: TRBJ2-7; D: TRBD2; V: TRBV27; CDR3: CASSLRSGAYDEQYF; DNA: TGTGCCAGCAGTTTACGAAGCGGGGCATACGACGAGCAGTACTTC
size: .; J: TRBJ2-7; D: TRBD1; V: TRBV5-1; CDR3: CASSYLGQGAGEQYF; DNA: TGCGCCAGCAGCTACCTAGGGCAGGGGGCTGGTGAGCAGTACTTC
size: .; J: TRBJ2-1; D: .; V: TRBV7-9; CDR3: CASSLEGGTLPLFF; DNA: TGTGCCAGCAGCTTAGAGGGGGGGACTTTACCCCTGTTCTTC
size: .; J: TRBJ2-2; D: .; V: TRBV19; CDR3: CASSFGPGANTGELFF; DNA: TGTGCCAGTAGTTTTGGGCCGGGAGCCAACACCGGGGAGCTGTTTTTT
size: .; J: TRBJ1-1; D: .; V: TRBV4-1; CDR3: CASSQVSFGKAFF; DNA: TGCGCCAGCAGCCAAGTGTCGTTCGGGAAGGCTTTCTTT
size: .; J: TRBJ2-2; D: .; V: TRBV2; CDR3: CASSSRTNTGELFF; DNA: TGTGCCAGCAGTTCCCGTACGAACACCGGGGAGCTGTTTTTT
size: .; J: TRBJ1-2; D: .; V: TRBV5-6; CDR3: CASSPERVFNYGYTF; DNA: TGTGCCAGCAGCCCGGAGAGGGTATTTAACTATGGCTACACCTTC
size: .; J: TRBJ2-2; D: TRBD1; V: TRBV5-1; CDR3: CASSFSRTGGASGELFF; DNA: TGCGCCAGCAGCTTCTCTCGGACAGGGGGCGCATCCGGGGAGCTGTTTTTT
size: .; J: TRBJ2-6; D: .; V: TRBV6-1; CDR3: CASSAQGTGANVLTF; DNA: TGTGCCAGCAGTGCTCAGGGTACCGGGGCCAACGTCCTGACTTTC
size: once; J: TRBJ2-7; D: TRBD2; V: TRBV27; CDR3: CASSVTSGRRDEQYF; DNA: TGTGCCAGCAGTGTGACTAGCGGGAGAAGGGACGAGCAGTACTTC
size: .; J: TRBJ1-3; D: TRBD1; V: TRBV27; CDR3: CASSLYRGQGGGNTIYF; DNA: TGTGCCAGCAGTTTATATCGGGGACAGGGGGGTGGAAACACCATATATTTT
size: .; J: TRBJ2-2; D: TRBD2; V: TRBV9; CDR3: CASSVASQLAGGNTGELFF; DNA: TGTGCCAGCAGCGTAGCTTCTCAACTAGCGGGGGGGAACACCGGGGAGCTGTTTTTT
size: .; J: TRBJ2-3; D: TRBD2; V: TRBV6-4; CDR3: CASSLAGGRDTQYF; DNA: TGTGCCAGCAGTCTAGCGGGGGGGCGAGATACGCAGTATTTT
size: .; J: TRBJ2-2; D: TRBD2; V: TRBV2; CDR3: CASRGSGAGVGSGELFF; DNA: TGTGCCAGCAGGGGGTCCGGAGCGGGAGTGGGTTCCGGGGAGCTGTTTTTT
size: .; J: TRBJ2-1; D: TRBD2; V: TRBV5-1; CDR3: CASNTLAGSYNEQFF; DNA: TGCGCCAGCAACACTTTAGCGGGATCATACAATGAGCAGTTCTTC
size: .; J: TRBJ2-5; D: TRBD2; V: TRBV28; CDR3: CASSFLTAGGETQYF; DNA: TGTGCCAGCAGTTTCCTGACAGCGGGGGGAGAGACCCAGTACTTC
size: .; J: TRBJ2-3; D: TRBD2; V: TRBV7-8; CDR3: CASSPHRRLAGVTDTQYF; DNA: TGTGCCAGCAGCCCCCATAGGCGACTAGCGGGAGTTACAGATACGCAGTATTTT
size: .; J: TRBJ2-1; D: TRBD2; V: TRBV10-3; CDR3: CAIRATSGTYNEQFF; DNA: TGTGCCATCAGGGCGACTAGCGGGACCTACAATGAGCAGTTCTTC
size: once; J: TRBJ1-2; D: .; V: TRBV7-9; CDR3: CASSFGILDGYTF; DNA: TGTGCCAGCAGCTTCGGGATATTAGATGGCTACACCTTC
size: .; J: TRBJ2-1; D: TRBD1; V: TRBV5-8; CDR3: CASSLDRQGFAYNEQFF; DNA: TGTGCCAGCAGCTTGGATCGACAGGGTTTTGCCTACAATGAGCAGTTCTTC
size: .; J: TRBJ2-7; D: TRBD1; V: TRBV5-1; CDR3: CASSLGTGGFYEQYF; DNA: TGCGCCAGCAGCTTGGGGACAGGGGGCTTCTACGAGCAGTACTTC
size: .; J: TRBJ1-6; D: TRBD1; V: TRBV19; CDR3: CASRGTGGFSYNSPLHF; DNA: TGTGCCAGTAGGGGGACAGGGGGATTCTCCTATAATTCACCCCTCCACTTT
size: .; J: TRBJ2-7; D: .; V: TRBV9; CDR3: CASSVGSGGDSYEQYF; DNA: TGTGCCAGCAGCGTAGGATCGGGCGGGGACTCCTACGAGCAGTACTTC
size: .; J: TRBJ2-1; D: .; V: TRBV30; CDR3: CAWRYQGTPVVF; DNA: TGTGCCTGGAGGTACCAGGGGACCCCGGTGGTCTTC
size: .; J: TRBJ2-7; D: TRBD1; V: TRBV28; CDR3: CASSSVGQGKDYEQYF; DNA: TGTGCCAGCAGTTCTGTGGGACAGGGTAAAGACTACGAGCAGTACTTC